The 24 T cell receptor beta chains given below trace back to one sample, sequenced in a study of blood T cell repertoires in COVID-19. TCRdb's copy holds only in-frame clones and misses some; the assay was immunoSEQ multiplex PCR. Counted here are roughly 300,000 clones, roughly nine tenths occurring once; the ten biggest clones make up under 8%. The sample consisted of peripheral blood. These receptors were obtained from a man aged 18 to 35 who had recovered from COVID-19.

The V call is TRBV25-1, the J call TRBJ1-4; TRBD1 matches 7 bases. V lost 2 bases, J lost 7 bases, and 7 bases stayed unmatched. Germline values: CDR1 MGHDK, CDR2 SYGVNS. The length of the CDR3 is 15 residues. The CDR3 protein is CASSEEDRMSEKLFF. DNA of the CDR3: TGTGCCAGCAGTGAAGAGGACAGGATGAGTGAAAAACTGTTTTTT. Based on the CDR3 plus reference TRBV25-1 and TRBJ1-4, the full variable domain is EADIYQTPRYLVIGTGKKITLECSQTMGHDKMYWYQQDPGMELHLIHYSYGVNSTEKGDLSSESTVSRIRTEHFPLTLESARPSHTSQYLCASSEEDRMSEKLFFGSGTQLSVL.

This clone appeared once. V usage is TRBV9 and J usage is TRBJ1-6; 10 nucleotides line up with TRBD1. The germline V gene encodes CDR1 SGDLS and CDR2 YYNGEE. CDR3 length: 15 amino acids. The ends lost 2 bases at V and 7 bases at J; junction bases unmatched: 3. The CDR3 bases are TGTGCCAGCAGCGTGGCGGGACAGGGGAATTCACCCCTCCACTTT. Protein sequence: CASSVAGQGNSPLHF.

The count of this clone is one. The chain employs TRBV24-1 and TRBJ2-4; 8 bases align to TRBD1. CDR1 is KGHDR and CDR2 is SFDVKD in the germline V gene. The ends lost 4 bases at V and 1 base at J; junction bases unmatched: 8. The CDR3 consists of 17 residues. CDR3 loop: CATSEGGQGAAKNIQYF. CDR3 coding DNA: TGTGCCACCAGTGAGGGTGGACAGGGTGCCGCCAAAAACATTCAGTACTTC.

The chain is built from TRBV7-8 and TRBJ2-7; D call uncertain. This CDR3 comprises 14 residues. The V end lost 4 bases, the J end lost 3 bases, and 13 bases lay between the germline ends. CDR1 is SGHVS and CDR2 is FQNEAQ in the germline V gene. CDR3 nucleotides: TGTGCCAGCAGCTGGGCTACTGGAAACTACGAGCAGTACTTC. Translation: CASSWATGNYEQYF.

This chain joins TRBV2 and TRBJ2-7; TRBD1 matches 7 bases. Germline V gene sequence: CDR1 SNHLY, CDR2 FYNNEI. The CDR3 extends over 14 amino acids. The V gene end was trimmed by 6 bases and the J gene end by 1 base; junction bases not matched to a gene: 6. The CDR3 is CASRRQGSSYEQYF. CDR3 sequence (DNA): TGTGCCAGCAGGAGACAGGGAAGTTCCTACGAGCAGTACTTC.

The chain is built from TRBV7-9 and TRBJ2-3; 7 nucleotides line up with TRBD1. This CDR3 has 16 residues. The junction had 10 bases not matched to a gene; V was cut back by 7 bases and J by 0 bases. Germline V gene lookup returns CDR1 SEHNR and CDR2 FQNEAQ (reference sequence). The CDR3 here is CASIPGQWASTDTQYF. DNA for the CDR3: TGTGCCAGCATCCCGGGACAGTGGGCTAGCACAGATACGCAGTATTTT. The full variable domain, with the rest looked up from reference TRBV7-9 and TRBJ2-3, is DTGVSQNPRHKITKRGQNVTFRCDPISEHNRLYWYRQTLGQGPEFLTYFQNEAQLEKSRLLSDRFSAERPKGSFSTLEIQRTEQGDSAMYLCASIPGQWASTDTQYFGPGTRLTVL.

The V call is TRBV5-1, the J call TRBJ2-1; 7 bases align to TRBD2. The CDR3 covers 16 residues. J was trimmed by 3 bases and V by 4 bases; bases with no gene match: 10. Germline V gives CDR1 SGHRS, CDR2 YFSETQ. CDR3 in amino acids: CASSQGGLGNYNEQFF. The DNA of the CDR3 is TGCGCCAGCAGCCAGGGTGGACTAGGCAACTACAATGAGCAGTTCTTC.

In regard to this clone: This sample also contains other DNA sequences that code for the same CDR3. V is TRBV19 and J is TRBJ1-1; no reliable D call. CDR3 length: 13 residues. CDR1 is LNHDA and CDR2 is SQIVND in the germline V gene (reference sequence). Trimming took 2 bases from V and 0 from J, leaving 4 bases between them. CDR3 region: CASSISLNTEAFF. DNA of the CDR3: TGTGCCAGTAGTATATCTCTGAACACTGAAGCTTTCTTT. Based on the CDR3 plus reference TRBV19 and TRBJ1-1, the full variable domain is DGGITQSPKYLFRKEGQNVTLSCEQNLNHDAMYWYRQDPGQGLRLIYYSQIVNDFQKGDIAEGYSVSREKKESFPLTVTSAQKNPTAFYLCASSISLNTEAFFGQGTRLTVV.

This clone was recorded once. The rearrangement joins TRBV2 to TRBJ1-1, with D unresolved. CDR3 length: 14 residues. Germline V gene sequence: CDR1 SNHLY, CDR2 FYNNEI. V was shortened by 6 bases and J by 5 bases, with 16 bases between the two germline ends. CDR3 protein: CASRGEGGGTEAFF. The CDR3 region has the DNA TGTGCCAGCAGGGGCGAGGGAGGAGGGACTGAAGCTTTCTTT. The whole variable domain, remainder taken from reference TRBV2 and TRBJ1-1, is EPEVTQTPSHQVTQMGQEVILRCVPISNHLYFYWYRQILGQKVEFLVSFYNNEISEKSEIFDDQFSVERPDGSNFTLKIRSTKLEDSAMYFCASRGEGGGTEAFFGQGTRLTVV.

This rearrangement joins TRBV10-3 to TRBJ1-4; a weak D match, TRBD1 (6 bases). V was trimmed by 6 bases and J by 7 bases, leaving 15 bases between them. The CDR3 contains 14 residues. Germline lookup yields CDR1 ENHRY and CDR2 SYGVKD. The CDR3 loop reads CAIRGLDRTEKLFF. The CDR3 DNA is TGTGCCATCAGGGGGCTAGACAGGACTGAAAAACTGTTTTTT.

V gene TRBV2 combines with J gene TRBJ2-7; 7 bases are a match to TRBD2. Trimming removed 10 bases from V and 7 bases from J; junction bases left unmatched: 4. There are 10 residues in the CDR3. CDR1 and CDR2 (germline): SNHLY, FYNNEI. The chain's CDR3 is CAILGGEQYF. CDR3 in DNA: TGTGCCATCTTGGGGGGGGAGCAGTACTTC.

The rearrangement links TRBV7-9 to TRBJ2-5; 8 nucleotides agree with TRBD2. V lost 4 bases and J lost 4; bases outside the gene matches: 8. In germline, CDR1 is SEHNR, CDR2 FQNEAQ (reference sequence). The CDR3 is made up of 15 amino acids. CDR3 region: CASSYQPGGSETQYF. The DNA of the CDR3 is TGTGCCAGCAGCTACCAACCGGGGGGGTCAGAGACCCAGTACTTC.

The V call is TRBV30, the J call TRBJ2-7, with D possibly being TRBD2 (6 bases). The V and J ends lost 4 bases and 3 bases respectively, with 13 bases between them. The CDR3 totals 13 residues. CDR1 GTSNPN and CDR2 SVGIG come from the germline V gene (reference sequence). CDR3 sequence reads: CAWTTSRYYEQYF. The CDR3 DNA reads TGTGCCTGGACAACTAGCCGCTACTACGAGCAGTACTTC.

The chain recombines TRBV6-1 with TRBJ1-6; D remains ambiguous. The CDR3 loop spans 13 amino acids. V was cut by 3 bases and J by 4 bases, with 4 bases left in between. CDR1 is MNHNS and CDR2 is SASEGT in the germline V gene. Here the CDR3 reads CASSEQYNSPLHF. The CDR3 coding sequence is TGTGCCAGCAGTGAGCAGTATAATTCACCCCTCCACTTT.

The chain recombines TRBV5-1 with TRBJ2-6; TRBD1 matches at 10 bases. The CDR3 covers 18 residues. With V trimmed by 4 bases and J by 0 bases, 7 bases remained unmatched. In germline, CDR1 is SGHRS, CDR2 YFSETQ. Here the CDR3 DNA reads TGCGCCAGCAGCCACCGACAGGGGGCCTTCTCTGGGGCCAACGTCCTGACTTTC. Encoded protein: CASSHRQGAFSGANVLTF.

In this sample, this clone turned up once. The chain is built from TRBV27 and TRBJ2-7; a weak D match, TRBD2 (5 bases). The CDR3 extends over 14 amino acids. Germline V lookup: CDR1 MNHEY, CDR2 SMNVEV (reference sequence). With 5 bases removed from V and 1 base from J, the gap between germline ends came to 12 bases. CDR3 coding DNA: TGTGCCAGCAGTACGGGGTTAGCTTCCTACGAGCAGTACTTC. Translation: CASSTGLASYEQYF.

This clone was counted between two and nine times. The V and J genes are TRBV3-1 (or the pseudogene TRBV3-2) and TRBJ1-4; D unresolved. CDR3 length: 16 amino acids. Germline CDR1 is LGHDT and CDR2 is YNNKEL (reference sequence). The V gene lost 5 bases and the J gene lost 0 bases, with 13 bases spanning the gap. CDR3 DNA sequence: TGTGCCAGCAGCGGCGGGGATCTAGCAACTAATGAAAAACTGTTTTTT. Protein product: CASSGGDLATNEKLFF.

This chain joins TRBV5-1 and TRBJ2-3, with 13 bases fitting TRBD2. V lost 0 bases and J lost 2; bases outside the gene matches: 6. Germline CDR1 reads SGHRS; CDR2 reads YFSETQ. There are 18 residues in the CDR3. Written as DNA, the CDR3 is TGCGCCAGCAGCTTGGCGATGGGACTAGCGGGACTCACAGATACGCAGTATTTT. It translates to CASSLAMGLAGLTDTQYF.

The V gene is TRBV28, the J gene TRBJ1-2, with a weak D call TRBD1 (6 bases). The CDR3 covers 15 residues. Looked up from germline, CDR1 is MDHEN and CDR2 is SYDVKM. V lost 2 bases, J lost 4 bases, and 14 bases lay in between. The CDR3 DNA sequence: TGTGCCAGCAGTTTACCGGTCGGCAGGGGCTATGGCTACACCTTC. Its protein product is CASSLPVGRGYGYTF.

The chain has TRBV18 and TRBJ1-2; D is perhaps TRBD1 (6 bases). The germline gives CDR1 KGHSH, CDR2 LQKENI. CDR3 length equals 13 residues. Trimming cost V 5 bases and J 6 bases, with 13 bases left between them. The CDR3 loop reads CASSTGTQNGYTF. In DNA form, the CDR3 reads TGTGCCAGCTCAACCGGGACACAAAATGGCTACACCTTC.

The chain employs TRBV10-1 and TRBJ2-2; D is unclear. The V and J ends lost 8 bases and 1 base respectively, with 5 bases between them. Germline V gene lookup returns CDR1 WNHNN and CDR2 SYGVQD (reference sequence). This CDR3 is 12 amino acids long. CDR3 loop: CASSENTGELFF. The DNA for the CDR3 is TGCGCCAGCTCAGAGAACACCGGGGAGCTGTTTTTT.

The CDR3 loop reads CASSTSGTGSSPLHF. DNA of the CDR3: TGCGCCAGCAGCACATCCGGGACAGGGTCTTCACCCCTCCACTTT. The chain recombines TRBV5-1 with TRBJ1-6; 9 bases line up with TRBD1. The J segment lost 9 bases and the V segment lost 4 bases, leaving 8 bases of the junction unmatched. CDR3 length equals 15 residues. Per the germline V gene, CDR1 is SGHRS and CDR2 is YFSETQ.

J is TRBJ2-5 and V is TRBV27; weak D call: TRBD1 (6 bases). V lost 2 bases and J 5 bases, leaving 12 bases between the germline ends. CDR3 length: 14 residues. CDR1 and CDR2 from the germline V gene are MNHEY and SMNVEV (reference sequence). DNA for the CDR3: TGTGCCAGCAGTTTAATGGGGGCCTCGGAGACCCAGTACTTC. Protein sequence: CASSLMGASETQYF.

The chain employs TRBV6-5 and TRBJ1-2; 7 bases map to TRBD1. CDR1 is MNHEY, CDR2 SVGAGI, per germline. J lost 2 bases, V lost 4 bases, and 7 bases had no gene match. CDR3 length equals 15 residues. As DNA, the CDR3 is TGTGCCAGCAGTTGGGCAGGGGGAATCAACTATGGCTACACCTTC. Residues: CASSWAGGINYGYTF.